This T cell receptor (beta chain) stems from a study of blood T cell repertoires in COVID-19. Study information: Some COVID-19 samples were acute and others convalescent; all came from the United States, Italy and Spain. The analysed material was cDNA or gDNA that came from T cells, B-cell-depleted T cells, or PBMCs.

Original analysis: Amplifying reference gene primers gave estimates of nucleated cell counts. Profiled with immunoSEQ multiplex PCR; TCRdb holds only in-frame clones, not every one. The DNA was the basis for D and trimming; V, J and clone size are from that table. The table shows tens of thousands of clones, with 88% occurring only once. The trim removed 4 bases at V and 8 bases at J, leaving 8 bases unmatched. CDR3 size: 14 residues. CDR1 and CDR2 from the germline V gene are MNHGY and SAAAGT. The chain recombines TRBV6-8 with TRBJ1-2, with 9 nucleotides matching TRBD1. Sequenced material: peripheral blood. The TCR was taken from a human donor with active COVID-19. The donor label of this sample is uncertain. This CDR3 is CASSWDRVSGGYTF. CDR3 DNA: TGTGCCAGCAGTTGGGACAGGGTGAGTGGGGGCTACACCTTC.